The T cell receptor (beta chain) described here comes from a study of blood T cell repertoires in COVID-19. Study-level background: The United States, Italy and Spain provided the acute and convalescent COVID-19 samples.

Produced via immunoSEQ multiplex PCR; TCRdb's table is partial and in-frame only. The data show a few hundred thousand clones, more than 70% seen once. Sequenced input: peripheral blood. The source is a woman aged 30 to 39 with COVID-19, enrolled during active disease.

The CDR3 region is CASRSFTGQGNGYTF. Written as DNA, the CDR3 is TGTGCCAGCCGCTCATTCACGGGACAGGGGAATGGCTACACCTTC. V usage is TRBV27 and J usage is TRBJ1-2, with 10 positions matching TRBD1. Germline V gene data show CDR1 as MNHEY and CDR2 as SMNVEV (reference sequence). The junction had 12 bases not matched to a gene; V was cut back by 8 bases and J by 6 bases. The CDR3 covers 15 residues.